The 7 T cell receptor beta chains below come from one sample, sequenced in a study of T cell changes during pregnancy in multiple sclerosis. Only in-frame clones appear in the TCRdb table, and some are missing; sequencing was by immunoSEQ multiplex PCR. The table has 40,000 to 50,000 clones, 80% to 95% seen once; the top ten hold 9% to 10%. The starting material was CD8+ T cells from peripheral blood mononuclear cells, obtained in the first trimester of pregnancy. These receptors were taken from a female donor with multiple sclerosis, enrolled in a pregnancy study.

This chain joins TRBV7-9 and TRBJ1-5; D is uncertain. Germline lookup yields CDR1 SEHNR and CDR2 FQNEAQ (reference sequence). The CDR3 runs 14 residues. The V gene lost 2 bases and the J gene lost 8 bases, with 13 bases spanning the gap. CDR3 sequence: CASSLTGSQKPQHF. Written as DNA, the CDR3 is TGTGCCAGCAGCTTAACTGGGAGTCAAAAGCCCCAGCATTTT.

The rearrangement links TRBV30 to TRBJ2-1; no clear D gene. The CDR3 totals 13 residues. Looked up from germline, CDR1 is GTSNPN and CDR2 is SVGIG (reference sequence). V was shortened by 1 base and J by 4 bases, with 8 bases between the two germline ends. The CDR3, as DNA: TGTGCCTGGAGTGGAGGATCTTACAATGAGCAGTTCTTC. Protein: CAWSGGSYNEQFF.

The V and J genes are TRBV7-6 and TRBJ1-2, with D possibly matching TRBD1 (5 bases). The CDR3 loop spans 15 amino acids. V dropped 5 bases and J dropped 0 bases, with 13 bases sitting between them. Germline CDR1 reads SGHVS; CDR2 reads FNYEAQ. The CDR3 here is CASSPRVGANYGYTF. In nucleotides, the CDR3 is TGTGCCAGCAGCCCCAGGGTTGGAGCTAACTATGGCTACACCTTC.

The V and J genes are TRBV7-9 and TRBJ2-3; TRBD2 is a possible D gene (6 bases). Germline V lookup: CDR1 SEHNR, CDR2 FQNEAQ (reference sequence). The CDR3 has 15 amino acids. The V and J ends lost 7 bases and 2 bases respectively, with 16 bases between them. This CDR3 is CASIGLSKNTDTQYF. The CDR3 DNA reads TGTGCCAGCATAGGACTATCCAAGAACACAGATACGCAGTATTTT.

This clone occurred once. The genes are TRBV4-3 and TRBJ1-2, with a weak D call TRBD1 (6 bases). CDR3 length equals 13 residues. Trimming removed 4 bases from V and 8 bases from J, with 14 bases in between. The germline V gene has CDR1 LGHNA and CDR2 YSLEER. The CDR3 sequence is CASSPLGGRGYTF. Written as DNA, the CDR3 is TGCGCCAGCAGCCCCCTCGGGGGGCGAGGCTACACCTTC.

The chain uses TRBV6-6 and TRBJ2-7; D not resolved. The V end lost 1 base, the J end lost 1 base, and 8 bases lay between the germline ends. The CDR3 contains 14 residues. Germline-derived CDR1 and CDR2 are MNHNY and SVGAGI (reference sequence). The CDR3 is CASSYFISSYEQYF. In DNA form, the CDR3 reads TGTGCCAGCAGTTACTTTATCAGTTCCTACGAGCAGTACTTC.

The chain carries TRBV29-1 and TRBJ2-1; 11 bases are a match to TRBD2. V lost 3 bases, J lost 10 bases, and 11 bases stayed unmatched. Germline-derived CDR1 and CDR2 are SQVTM and ANQGSEA. The CDR3 is 15 amino acids. DNA of the CDR3: TGCAGCGTTGATCCAGGGCTAGCGGGAGGCCGAGAGCAGTTCTTC. Its protein is CSVDPGLAGGREQFF.